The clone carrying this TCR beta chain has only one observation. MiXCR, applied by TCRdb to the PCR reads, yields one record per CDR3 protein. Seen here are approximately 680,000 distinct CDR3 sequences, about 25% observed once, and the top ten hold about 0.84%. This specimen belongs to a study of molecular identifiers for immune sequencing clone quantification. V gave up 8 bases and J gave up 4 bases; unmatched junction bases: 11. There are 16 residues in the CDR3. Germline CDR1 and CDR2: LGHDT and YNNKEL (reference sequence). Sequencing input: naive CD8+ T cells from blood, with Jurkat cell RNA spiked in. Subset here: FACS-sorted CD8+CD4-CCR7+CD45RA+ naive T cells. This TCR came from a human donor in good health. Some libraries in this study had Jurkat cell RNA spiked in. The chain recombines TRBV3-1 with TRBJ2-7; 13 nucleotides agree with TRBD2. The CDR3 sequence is CASGPTGLAGEYEQYF. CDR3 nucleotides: TGTGCCAGCGGCCCAACAGGACTAGCGGGAGAATACGAGCAGTACTTC.